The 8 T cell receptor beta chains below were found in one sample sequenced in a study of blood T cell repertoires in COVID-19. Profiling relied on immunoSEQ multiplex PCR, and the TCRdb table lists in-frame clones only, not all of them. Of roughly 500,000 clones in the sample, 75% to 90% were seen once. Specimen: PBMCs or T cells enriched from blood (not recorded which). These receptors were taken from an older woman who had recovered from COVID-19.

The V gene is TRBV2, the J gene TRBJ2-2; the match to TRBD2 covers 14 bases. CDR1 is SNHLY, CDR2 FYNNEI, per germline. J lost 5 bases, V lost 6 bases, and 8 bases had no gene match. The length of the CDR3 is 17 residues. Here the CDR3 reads CASSSTSGGAWTGELFF. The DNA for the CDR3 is TGTGCCAGCAGCTCGACTAGCGGGGGGGCATGGACCGGGGAGCTGTTTTTT.

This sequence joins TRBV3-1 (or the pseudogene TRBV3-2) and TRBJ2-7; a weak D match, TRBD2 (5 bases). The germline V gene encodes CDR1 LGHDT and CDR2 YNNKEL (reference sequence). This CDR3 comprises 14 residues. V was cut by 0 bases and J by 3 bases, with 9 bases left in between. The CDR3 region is CASSQDRGGYEQYV. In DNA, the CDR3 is TGTGCCAGCAGCCAAGACCGCGGAGGCTACGAGCAGTACGTC.

CDR3 sequence (DNA): TGTGCCAGTCTAGCGGGGGGGGAACCCGGGGAGCTGTTTTTT. This encodes CASLAGGEPGELFF. The chain couples TRBV2 to TRBJ2-2, with 12 bases identical to TRBD2. Germline V lookup: CDR1 SNHLY, CDR2 FYNNEI. J lost 6 bases, V lost 9 bases, and 5 bases had no gene match. The CDR3 sequence is 14 residues long.

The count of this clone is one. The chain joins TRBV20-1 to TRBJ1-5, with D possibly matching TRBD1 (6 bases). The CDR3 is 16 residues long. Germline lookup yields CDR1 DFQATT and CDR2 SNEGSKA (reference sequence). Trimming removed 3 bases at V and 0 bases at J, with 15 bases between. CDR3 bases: TGCAGTGCTAGTAGGTCGACAGGCAATAGCAATCAGCCCCAGCATTTT. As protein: CSASRSTGNSNQPQHF.

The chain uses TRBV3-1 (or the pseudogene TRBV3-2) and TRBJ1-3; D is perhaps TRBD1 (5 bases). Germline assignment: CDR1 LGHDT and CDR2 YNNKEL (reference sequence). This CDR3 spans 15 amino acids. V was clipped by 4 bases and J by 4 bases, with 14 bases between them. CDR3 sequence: CASSLGGGRGNTIYF. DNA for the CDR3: TGTGCCAGCAGCCTCGGTGGGGGGAGGGGAAACACCATATATTTT.

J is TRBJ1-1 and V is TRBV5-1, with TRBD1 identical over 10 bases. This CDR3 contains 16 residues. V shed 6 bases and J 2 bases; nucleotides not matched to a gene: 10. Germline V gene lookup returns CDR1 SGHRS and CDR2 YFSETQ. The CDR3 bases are TGCGCCAGCAACTCCCGAGGACAGGGGGGAAACACTGAAGCTTTCTTT. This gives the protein CASNSRGQGGNTEAFF.

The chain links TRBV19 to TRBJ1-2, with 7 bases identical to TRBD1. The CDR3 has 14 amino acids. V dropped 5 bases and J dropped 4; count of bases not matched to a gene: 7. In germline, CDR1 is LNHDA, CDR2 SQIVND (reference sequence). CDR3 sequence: CASSPQGVGYGYTF. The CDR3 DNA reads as TGTGCCAGTAGTCCTCAGGGGGTAGGCTATGGCTACACCTTC.

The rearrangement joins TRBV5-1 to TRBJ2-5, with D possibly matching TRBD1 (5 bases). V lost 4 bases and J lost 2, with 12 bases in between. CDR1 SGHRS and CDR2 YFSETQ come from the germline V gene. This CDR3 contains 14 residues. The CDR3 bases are TGCGCCAGCAGCGTCAGGGCGATACAAGAGACCCAGTACTTC. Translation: CASSVRAIQETQYF.